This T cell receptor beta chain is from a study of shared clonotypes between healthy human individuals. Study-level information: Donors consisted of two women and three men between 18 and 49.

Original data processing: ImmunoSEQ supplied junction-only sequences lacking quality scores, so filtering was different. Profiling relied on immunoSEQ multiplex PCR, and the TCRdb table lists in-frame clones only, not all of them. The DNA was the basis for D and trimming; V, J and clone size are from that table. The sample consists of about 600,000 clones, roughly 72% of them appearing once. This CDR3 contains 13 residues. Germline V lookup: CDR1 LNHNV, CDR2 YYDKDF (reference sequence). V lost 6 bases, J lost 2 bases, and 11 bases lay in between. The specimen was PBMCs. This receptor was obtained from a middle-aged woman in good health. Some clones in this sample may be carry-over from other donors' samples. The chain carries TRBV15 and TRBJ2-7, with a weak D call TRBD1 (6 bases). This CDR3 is CATSTGSAYEQYF. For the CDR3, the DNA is TGTGCCACCAGTACAGGGAGCGCCTACGAGCAGTACTTC.